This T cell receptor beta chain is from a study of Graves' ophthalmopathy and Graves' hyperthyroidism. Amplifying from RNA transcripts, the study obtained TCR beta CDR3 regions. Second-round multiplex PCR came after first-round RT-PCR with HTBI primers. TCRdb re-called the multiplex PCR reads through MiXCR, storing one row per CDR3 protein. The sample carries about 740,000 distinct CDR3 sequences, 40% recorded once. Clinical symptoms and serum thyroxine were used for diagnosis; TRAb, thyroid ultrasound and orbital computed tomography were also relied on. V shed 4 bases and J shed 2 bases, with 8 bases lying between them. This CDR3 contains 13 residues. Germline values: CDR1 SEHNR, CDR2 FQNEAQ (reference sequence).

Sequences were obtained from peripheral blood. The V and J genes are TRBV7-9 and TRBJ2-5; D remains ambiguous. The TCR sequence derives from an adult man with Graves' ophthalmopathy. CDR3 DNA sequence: TGTGCCAGCAGCTCAGTGATGCAAGAGACCCAGTACTTC. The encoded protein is CASSSVMQETQYF.